One sample yielded the 5 T cell receptor beta chains listed below, sequenced in a study of monozygotic twins with cystic fibrosis. The table came from immunoSEQ multiplex PCR; TCRdb's copy has only in-frame clones and leaves some out. This sample has 15,000 to 20,000 clones, with around 97% found just once. Input material: blood. These receptors were collected from a woman aged 25 to 39 with cystic fibrosis.

The V gene is TRBV6-5, the J gene TRBJ1-1; TRBD1 matches at 7 bases. Germline CDR1 MNHEY, CDR2 SVGAGI. The CDR3 is made up of 14 amino acids. Losses at the gene ends were 0 bases for V and 6 bases for J; bases not matched to a gene: 4. The CDR3: CASSYSQGGAEAFF. The DNA for the CDR3 is TGTGCCAGCAGTTACTCCCAGGGGGGCGCTGAAGCTTTCTTT.

The gene calls are TRBV7-6 and TRBJ1-1, with 9 bases lining up with TRBD1. The CDR3 extends over 14 amino acids. V gave up 5 bases and J gave up 6 bases; unmatched junction bases: 7. Germline CDR1 and CDR2: SGHVS and FNYEAQ. CDR3 region: CASSPRGQGSEAFF. The CDR3 DNA sequence: TGTGCCAGCAGCCCACGGGGACAGGGCTCTGAAGCTTTCTTT.

V usage is TRBV10-3 and J usage is TRBJ2-6; 7 nucleotides align to TRBD1. This CDR3 region has 18 residues. CDR1 and CDR2 from the germline V gene are ENHRY and SYGVKD. The trim removed 5 bases at V and 1 base at J, leaving 11 bases unmatched. The CDR3 DNA sequence: TGTGCCATCAGTTCCTCCGGGGACAGATTTTCTGGGGCCAACGTCCTGACTTTC. This gives the protein CAISSSGDRFSGANVLTF.

CDR3: CASGLGQGQNTEAFF. The CDR3 nucleotides are TGTGCTAGTGGTTTGGGACAGGGCCAGAACACTGAAGCTTTCTTT. The genes are TRBV12-5 and TRBJ1-1; 7 bases line up with TRBD1. CDR1 LGHNT and CDR2 FRNRAP come from the germline V gene. V trimming: 1 base; J trimming: 1 base; junction bases outside the gene matches: 3. This CDR3 contains 15 residues.

The chain couples TRBV4-1 to TRBJ1-2; D call uncertain. The CDR3 loop spans 16 amino acids. Germline V gene lookup returns CDR1 MGHRA and CDR2 YSYEKL. V was shortened by 0 bases and J by 9 bases, with 20 bases between the two germline ends. Here the CDR3 reads CASSQDRLSFFERYTF. The DNA of the CDR3 is TGCGCCAGCAGCCAAGATCGCCTCAGCTTCTTCGAGCGCTACACCTTC.